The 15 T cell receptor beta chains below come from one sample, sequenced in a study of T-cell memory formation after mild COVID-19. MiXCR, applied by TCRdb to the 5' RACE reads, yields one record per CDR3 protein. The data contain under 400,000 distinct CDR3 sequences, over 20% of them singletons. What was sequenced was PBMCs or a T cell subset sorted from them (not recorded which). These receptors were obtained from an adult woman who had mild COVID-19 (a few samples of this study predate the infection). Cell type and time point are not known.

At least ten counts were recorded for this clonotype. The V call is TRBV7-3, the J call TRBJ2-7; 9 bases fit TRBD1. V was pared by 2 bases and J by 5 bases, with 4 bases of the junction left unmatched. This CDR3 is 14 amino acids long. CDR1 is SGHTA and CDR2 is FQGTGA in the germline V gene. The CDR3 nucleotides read TGTGCCAGCAGCTTAGGGACAGGGTCTCACGAGCAGTACTTC. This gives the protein CASSLGTGSHEQYF.

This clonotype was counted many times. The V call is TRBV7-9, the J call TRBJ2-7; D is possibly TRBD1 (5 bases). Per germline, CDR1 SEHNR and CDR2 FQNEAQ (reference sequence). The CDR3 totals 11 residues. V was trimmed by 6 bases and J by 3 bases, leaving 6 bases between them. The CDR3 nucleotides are TGTGCCAGCAGTAGGGGCTACGAGCAGTACTTC. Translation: CASSRGYEQYF. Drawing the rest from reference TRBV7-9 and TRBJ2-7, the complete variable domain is DTGVSQNPRHKITKRGQNVTFRCDPISEHNRLYWYRQTLGQGPEFLTYFQNEAQLEKSRLLSDRFSAERPKGSFSTLEIQRTEQGDSAMYLCASSRGYEQYFGPGTRLTVT.

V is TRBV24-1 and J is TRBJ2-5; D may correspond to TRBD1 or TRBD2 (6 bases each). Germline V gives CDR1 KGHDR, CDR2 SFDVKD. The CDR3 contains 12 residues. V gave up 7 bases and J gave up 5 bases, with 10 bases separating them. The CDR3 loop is CATSQGGETQYF. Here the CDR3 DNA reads TGTGCCACCAGCCAAGGGGGGGAGACCCAGTACTTC.

In DNA form, the CDR3 reads TGCGCCAGCAGCCCTTCAGGGAAAATTGGCTACACCTTC. It encodes CASSPSGKIGYTF. V usage is TRBV5-1 and J usage is TRBJ1-2, with a tentative D call TRBD1 (5 bases). Germline V gene lookup returns CDR1 SGHRS and CDR2 YFSETQ. The V gene lost 4 bases and the J gene lost 7 bases, with 14 bases spanning the gap. The CDR3 extends over 13 amino acids.

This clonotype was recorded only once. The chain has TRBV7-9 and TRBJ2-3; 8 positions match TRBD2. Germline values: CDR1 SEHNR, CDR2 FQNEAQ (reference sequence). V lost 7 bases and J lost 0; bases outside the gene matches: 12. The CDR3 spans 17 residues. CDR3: CASTPPGRGLSTDTQYF. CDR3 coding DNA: TGTGCCAGCACCCCCCCCGGGAGGGGTCTTAGCACAGATACGCAGTATTTT.

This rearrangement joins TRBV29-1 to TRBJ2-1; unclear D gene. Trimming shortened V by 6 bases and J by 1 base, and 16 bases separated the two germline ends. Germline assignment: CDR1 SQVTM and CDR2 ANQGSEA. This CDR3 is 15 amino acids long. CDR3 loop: CSVSLYFGSYNEQFF. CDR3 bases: TGCAGCGTCAGCTTATATTTTGGGTCCTACAATGAGCAGTTCTTC.

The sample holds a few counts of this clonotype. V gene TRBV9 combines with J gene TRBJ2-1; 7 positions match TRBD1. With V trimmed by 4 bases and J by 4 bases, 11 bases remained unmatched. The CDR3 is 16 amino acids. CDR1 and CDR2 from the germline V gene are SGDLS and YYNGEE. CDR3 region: CASSSRQGEGYNEQFF. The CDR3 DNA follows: TGTGCCAGCAGCTCCCGCCAGGGGGAAGGATACAATGAGCAGTTCTTC.

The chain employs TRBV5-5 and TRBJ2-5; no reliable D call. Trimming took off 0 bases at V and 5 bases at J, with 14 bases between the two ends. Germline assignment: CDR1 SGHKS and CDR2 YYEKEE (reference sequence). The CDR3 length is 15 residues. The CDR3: CASSLALVYVETQYF. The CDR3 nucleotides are TGTGCCAGCAGCTTGGCCTTAGTTTATGTGGAGACCCAGTACTTC.

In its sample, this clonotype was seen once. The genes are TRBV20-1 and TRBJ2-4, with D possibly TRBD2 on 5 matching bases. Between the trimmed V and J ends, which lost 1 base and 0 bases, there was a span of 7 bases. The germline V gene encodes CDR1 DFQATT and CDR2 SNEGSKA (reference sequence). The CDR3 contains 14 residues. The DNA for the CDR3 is TGCAGTGCTAGAGGGGGAGTAGCCAAAAACATTCAGTACTTC. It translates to CSARGGVAKNIQYF.

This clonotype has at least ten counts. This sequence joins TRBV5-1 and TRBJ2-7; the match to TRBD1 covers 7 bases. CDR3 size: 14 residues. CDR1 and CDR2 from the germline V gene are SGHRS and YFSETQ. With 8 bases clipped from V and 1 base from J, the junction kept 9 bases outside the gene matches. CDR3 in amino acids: CASSDREGSYEQYF. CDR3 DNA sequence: TGCGCCAGTAGCGACAGGGAAGGGTCCTACGAGCAGTACTTC.

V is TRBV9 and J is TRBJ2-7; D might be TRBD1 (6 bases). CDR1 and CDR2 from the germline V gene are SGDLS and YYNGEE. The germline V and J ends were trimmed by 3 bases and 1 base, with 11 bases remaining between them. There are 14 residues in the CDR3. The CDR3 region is CASSAKGQSYEQYF. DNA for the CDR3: TGTGCCAGCAGCGCGAAGGGACAATCCTACGAGCAGTACTTC.

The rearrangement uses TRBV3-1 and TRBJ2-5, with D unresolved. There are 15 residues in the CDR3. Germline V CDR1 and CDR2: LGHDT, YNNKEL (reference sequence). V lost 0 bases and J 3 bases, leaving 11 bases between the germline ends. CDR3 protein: CASSQDQDKEETQYF. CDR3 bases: TGTGCCAGCAGCCAAGATCAAGACAAAGAAGAGACCCAGTACTTC.

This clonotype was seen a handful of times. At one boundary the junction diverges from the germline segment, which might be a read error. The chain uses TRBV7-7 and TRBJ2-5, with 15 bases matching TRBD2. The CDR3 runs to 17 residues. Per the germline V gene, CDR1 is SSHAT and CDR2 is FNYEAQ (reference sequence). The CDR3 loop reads CASSPGLAGGYGETQYF. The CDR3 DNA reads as TGTGCTAGCAGCCCGGGACTAGCGGGAGGATACGGGGAGACCCAGTACTTC.

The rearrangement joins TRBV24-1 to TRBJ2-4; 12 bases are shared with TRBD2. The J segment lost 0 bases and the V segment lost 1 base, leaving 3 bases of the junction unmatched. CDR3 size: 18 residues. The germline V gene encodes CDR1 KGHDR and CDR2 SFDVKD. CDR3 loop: CATSDFTSGGLAKNIQYF. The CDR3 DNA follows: TGTGCCACCAGTGATTTCACTAGCGGGGGGCTAGCCAAAAACATTCAGTACTTC.

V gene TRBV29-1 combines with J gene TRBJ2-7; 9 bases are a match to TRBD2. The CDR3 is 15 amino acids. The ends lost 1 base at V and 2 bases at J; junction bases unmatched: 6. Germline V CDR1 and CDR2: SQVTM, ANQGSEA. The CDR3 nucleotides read TGCAGCGTTGAAGTTGGCCTAGCGGGACCCTACGAGCAGTACTTC. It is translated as CSVEVGLAGPYEQYF.